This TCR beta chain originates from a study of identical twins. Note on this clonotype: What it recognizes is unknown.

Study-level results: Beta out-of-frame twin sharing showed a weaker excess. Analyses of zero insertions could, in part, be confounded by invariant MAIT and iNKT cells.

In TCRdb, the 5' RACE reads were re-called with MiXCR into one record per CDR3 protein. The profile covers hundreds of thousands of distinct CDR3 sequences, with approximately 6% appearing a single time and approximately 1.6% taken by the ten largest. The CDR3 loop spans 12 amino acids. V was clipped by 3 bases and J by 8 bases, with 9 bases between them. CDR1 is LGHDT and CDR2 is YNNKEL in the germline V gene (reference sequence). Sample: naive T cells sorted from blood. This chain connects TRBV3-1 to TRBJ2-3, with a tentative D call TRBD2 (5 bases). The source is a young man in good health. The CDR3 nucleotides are TGTGCCAGCAGCCAGGTTCGGGGTACGCAGTATTTT. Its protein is CASSQVRGTQYF.